This T cell receptor (beta chain) was documented in a study of CD8 T cells in ankylosing spondylitis. With V trimmed by 9 bases and J by 2 bases, 9 bases remained unmatched. CDR3 length: 15 residues. The germline gives CDR1 KGHDR, CDR2 SFDVKD. General study findings and limits: Significantly higher representation of disease-linked clones was reported for matched ankylosing spondylitis synovial fluid. For ankylosing spondylitis blood, a TCR beta motif of 8 or 9 highly homologous variants appeared characteristic.

In the case of this clonotype: Its antigen is undetermined.

Via MiXCR, TCRdb re-called the 5' RACE reads, giving one row per CDR3 protein. The repertoire includes about 450,000 distinct CDR3 sequences, 25% to 30% of them detected once, and under 0.9% sits in the top ten. This clonotype originated in a male donor with ankylosing spondylitis. The rearrangement uses TRBV24-1 and TRBJ1-5; 7 nucleotides match TRBD1. The sample comprised blood, either unsorted or a sorted T cell fraction (not recorded which). CDR3 in amino acids: CATGKGGTGNQPQHF. For the CDR3, the DNA is TGTGCCACCGGCAAAGGGGGCACGGGCAATCAGCCCCAGCATTTT.